These 2 T cell receptor beta chains were all obtained from the same sample, sequenced in a study of CD8 T cells in Susac syndrome. Reverse transcription of about 0.5 to 1 ug RNA was carried out with random hexamers. Each CDR3 protein is one row after TCRdb ran MiXCR on the immunoSEQ multiplex PCR reads. The sample lists around 80,000 distinct CDR3 sequences, roughly nine tenths occurring once. The sample consisted of CD8+ T cells from PBMCs. Receptors originate from a human donor with multiple sclerosis.

The DNA of the CDR3 is TGCGCCAGCAGCCCCCCGCCCCGGGACTTGTGGGTTAAAGAGACCCAGTACTTC. Its protein is CASSPPPRDLWVKETQYF. This chain connects TRBV5-1 to TRBJ2-5; a weak D match, TRBD2 (6 bases). This CDR3 comprises 18 residues. Trimming took off 4 bases at V and 3 bases at J, with 25 bases between the two ends. Germline-derived CDR1 and CDR2 are SGHRS and YFSETQ.

The sample holds a few counts of this clonotype. The V gene is TRBV4-1, the J gene TRBJ2-5; either TRBD1 or TRBD2 may fit D (6 bases each). The CDR3 covers 15 residues. The germline V gene has CDR1 MGHRA and CDR2 YSYEKL. The V end lost 0 bases, the J end lost 5 bases, and 13 bases lay between the germline ends. In DNA form, the CDR3 reads TGCGCCAGCAGCCAAGACGGGGGCCCGGTGGAGACCCAGTACTTC. It codes for CASSQDGGPVETQYF.